These T cell receptor beta chains were read from a single sample in a study of T-cell reconstitution after alpha-beta-depleted transplantation in children. TCRdb processed the PCR reads anew with MiXCR; each CDR3 protein has one entry. Of around 960,000 distinct CDR3 sequences listed, about 31% are singletons. Sequenced here: PBMCs, mostly from graft donor cells, sampled 360 days after TCRalphabeta/CD19-depleted stem cell transplant. These TCRs come from a boy in the first two years of life who had a stem cell transplant for SCID, so the T cells may come from the graft donor. Both conserved end residues are part of each CDR3. D genes are given only for firm matches. For some rows the clone size is stated as once, few or many, or as a class when expanded; others skip it.

j_gene,v_gene,d_gene,abundance,CDR3aa,CDR3nt
TRBJ1-1,TRBV7-2,.,.,CASSLGRTVGEAFF,TGTGCCAGCAGCTTAGGTCGGACGGTAGGTGAAGCTTTCTTT
TRBJ2-1,TRBV29-1,.,few,CSVDPRASYNEQFF,TGCAGCGTTGATCCCAGGGCGTCCTACAATGAGCAGTTCTTC
TRBJ1-1,TRBV29-1,TRBD1,.,CSVARTGRGTEAFF,TGCAGCGTAGCCAGGACAGGGAGGGGGACTGAAGCTTTCTTT
TRBJ1-5,TRBV6-5,TRBD1,few,CASSTRQGYQPQHF,TGTGCCAGCAGTACCCGACAGGGCTATCAGCCCCAGCATTTT
TRBJ1-4,TRBV27,TRBD1,.,CASSLSIYDRDEKLFF,TGTGCCAGCAGTTTATCGATTTACGACAGGGACGAAAAACTGTTTTTT
TRBJ2-5,TRBV20-1,.,few,CSLEAGAQETQYF,TGCAGTCTCGAGGCAGGGGCACAAGAGACCCAGTACTTC
TRBJ1-5,TRBV29-1,TRBD1,few,CSVGDRVGNQPQHF,TGCAGCGTCGGAGACAGGGTGGGCAATCAGCCCCAGCATTTT
TRBJ2-1,TRBV24-1,.,.,CATSDSPGSQQFF,TGTGCCACCAGTGATTCCCCAGGTTCACAGCAGTTCTTC
TRBJ2-5,TRBV6-5,.,few,CASSYGSGVQETQYF,TGTGCCAGCAGTTACGGGTCCGGGGTGCAAGAGACCCAGTACTTC
TRBJ2-5,TRBV7-2,.,few,CASSFGSFRQETQYF,TGTGCCAGCAGCTTTGGCAGCTTCAGACAAGAGACCCAGTACTTC
TRBJ2-2,TRBV5-1,.,many,CASSLQGVNTGELFF,TGTGCCAGCAGCCTACAGGGTGTGAACACCGGGGAGCTGTTTTTT
TRBJ1-2,TRBV4-2,.,.,CASSQLPLEERSYGYTF,TGTGCCAGCAGCCAACTCCCCCTCGAGGAGCGTAGCTATGGCTACACCTTC
TRBJ2-5,TRBV6-1,.,.,CASSEVSRGDNVETQYF,TGTGCCAGCAGTGAAGTTTCCAGGGGAGACAACGTGGAGACCCAGTACTTC
TRBJ2-7,TRBV9,TRBD1,few,CASSVGDRDTDEQYF,TGTGCCAGCAGCGTGGGAGACAGGGATACTGACGAGCAGTACTTC
TRBJ1-2,TRBV27,TRBD1,few,CASRKTGAINYGYTF,TGTGCCAGCAGAAAGACAGGGGCGATTAACTATGGCTACACCTTC
TRBJ2-5,TRBV15,.,.,CATSRAGPLKETQYF,TGTGCCACCAGCAGAGCCGGGCCCTTAAAAGAGACCCAGTACTTC
TRBJ2-3,TRBV29-1,.,.,CSVEDYRVTKDTQYF,TGCAGCGTTGAAGACTACAGGGTGACTAAAGATACGCAGTATTTT
TRBJ2-7,TRBV12-3/TRBV12-4,.,.,CASSAYPVYEQYF,TGTGCCAGCAGTGCATACCCGGTCTACGAGCAGTACTTC
TRBJ2-2,TRBV29-1,.,few,CSVVKGFNTGELFF,TGCAGCGTGGTAAAGGGCTTTAACACCGGGGAGCTGTTTTTT
TRBJ2-7,TRBV11-1,.,many,CASSLGFRQTGVHYEQYF,TGTGCCAGCAGCTTAGGTTTCCGACAGACCGGGGTTCACTACGAGCAGTACTTC
TRBJ2-5,TRBV20-1,TRBD2,few,CSARDRQAGFQETQYF,TGCAGTGCTAGAGATCGACAAGCGGGGTTTCAAGAGACCCAGTACTTC
TRBJ1-3,TRBV6-5,.,few,CASSYLAPGALSGNTIYF,TGTGCCAGCAGTTACCTAGCCCCTGGTGCCCTCTCTGGAAACACCATATATTTT
TRBJ2-7,TRBV6-2/TRBV6-3,TRBD1,few,CASRLLGTGSNEQYF,TGTGCCAGCAGACTACTCGGGACAGGAAGCAACGAGCAGTACTTC
TRBJ1-1,TRBV7-9,.,.,CASSVSGKYTEAFF,TGTGCCAGCAGCGTCTCAGGGAAGTACACTGAAGCTTTCTTT
TRBJ2-7,TRBV12-3/TRBV12-4,.,few,CASSRTGLPPGNEQYF,TGTGCCAGCAGCAGAACAGGACTGCCTCCTGGGAACGAGCAGTACTTC
TRBJ2-6,TRBV19,.,.,CASSPNSSGANVLTF,TGTGCCAGTAGTCCAAACAGCTCTGGGGCCAACGTCCTGACTTTC
TRBJ2-1,TRBV5-1,TRBD2,.,CASSILAGVNEQFF,TGCGCCAGCAGCATACTAGCGGGGGTCAATGAGCAGTTCTTC
TRBJ1-1,TRBV10-3,.,few,CAISPLREGEAFF,TGTGCCATCAGCCCCCTCAGGGAAGGGGAAGCTTTCTTT
TRBJ2-2,TRBV9,TRBD1,.,CASSMGQENTGELFF,TGTGCCAGCAGCATGGGACAGGAAAACACCGGGGAGCTGTTTTTT
TRBJ2-1,TRBV20-1,TRBD2,few,CSAPAGLARHEQFF,TGCAGTGCTCCCGCGGGACTAGCGAGGCATGAGCAGTTCTTC
TRBJ2-5,TRBV4-3,.,.,CASSQVLQETQYF,TGCGCCAGCAGCCAAGTTCTCCAAGAGACCCAGTACTTC
TRBJ2-1,TRBV4-2,TRBD1,few,CASSQEGTGDNEQFF,TGTGCCAGCAGCCAAGAGGGGACAGGGGACAATGAGCAGTTCTTC
TRBJ2-7,TRBV30,.,.,CALKRELNDYEQYF,TGTGCCCTGAAGAGGGAGCTAAACGACTACGAGCAGTACTTC
TRBJ2-5,TRBV5-1,TRBD2,few,CASSNGGAETQYF,TGCGCCAGCAGCAACGGGGGGGCGGAGACCCAGTACTTC
TRBJ2-1,TRBV6-2/TRBV6-3,TRBD2,few,CASSYPLAGGPGNEQFF,TGTGCCAGCAGTTACCCCCTAGCGGGGGGGCCTGGGAATGAGCAGTTCTTC
TRBJ2-5,TRBV20-1,.,.,CSARVADAETQYF,TGCAGTGCTAGAGTAGCGGACGCGGAGACCCAGTACTTC
TRBJ2-1,TRBV5-1,.,.,CASSLAGTGINEQFF,TGCGCCAGCAGCTTGGCAGGGACGGGGATCAATGAGCAGTTCTTC
TRBJ2-4,TRBV5-1,.,.,CASSGDQGAKNIQYF,TGCGCCAGCAGCGGGGACCAGGGAGCCAAAAACATTCAGTACTTC
TRBJ2-1,TRBV7-9,.,few,CASSLAATPDEQFF,TGTGCCAGCAGCTTGGCTGCTACCCCTGATGAGCAGTTCTTC
TRBJ1-1,TRBV15,TRBD1,few,CATSSAGTGRIRAFF,TGTGCCACCAGCAGCGCCGGGACAGGGCGAATCAGGGCTTTCTTT
TRBJ2-7,TRBV5-1,TRBD1,once,CASSRTGLSLLEEQYF,TGCGCCAGCAGCCGGACAGGGCTCTCTTTGCTTGAGGAGCAGTACTTC
TRBJ2-5,TRBV29-1,TRBD2,.,CSGGAGIGTQYF,TGCAGCGGAGGAGCGGGGATCGGGACCCAGTACTTC
TRBJ2-7,TRBV4-2,.,few,CASSQDSRVAASSYEQYF,TGTGCCAGCAGCCAAGATAGCAGGGTAGCGGCCAGCTCCTACGAGCAGTACTTC
TRBJ2-2,TRBV9,.,.,CASTDFNTGELFF,TGTGCCAGCACCGATTTTAACACCGGGGAGCTGTTTTTT
TRBJ2-7,TRBV18,.,.,CASSAAGGRIAYEQYF,TGTGCCAGCTCAGCCGCTGGCGGGCGCATAGCCTACGAGCAGTACTTC
TRBJ2-2,TRBV11-2,TRBD1,.,CASSLVAGGFGELFF,TGTGCCAGCAGCTTAGTGGCAGGGGGCTTCGGGGAGCTGTTTTTT
TRBJ2-5,TRBV10-3,.,few,CAISGRGETQYF,TGTGCCATCAGTGGGCGAGGAGAGACCCAGTACTTC
TRBJ1-2,TRBV2,.,.,CASSDRIPGYGYTF,TGTGCCAGCAGTGACAGGATACCGGGCTATGGCTACACCTTC
TRBJ2-7,TRBV4-2,TRBD2,few,CASSQELAGGREQYF,TGTGCCAGCAGCCAAGAACTAGCGGGGGGTCGCGAGCAGTACTTC
TRBJ2-7,TRBV6-6,.,few,CASRTSDSYEQYF,TGTGCCAGCCGTACATCAGACTCCTACGAGCAGTACTTC
TRBJ1-2,TRBV5-5,TRBD1,few,CASSFGTADAYGYTF,TGTGCCAGCAGCTTCGGGACAGCCGATGCCTATGGCTACACCTTC